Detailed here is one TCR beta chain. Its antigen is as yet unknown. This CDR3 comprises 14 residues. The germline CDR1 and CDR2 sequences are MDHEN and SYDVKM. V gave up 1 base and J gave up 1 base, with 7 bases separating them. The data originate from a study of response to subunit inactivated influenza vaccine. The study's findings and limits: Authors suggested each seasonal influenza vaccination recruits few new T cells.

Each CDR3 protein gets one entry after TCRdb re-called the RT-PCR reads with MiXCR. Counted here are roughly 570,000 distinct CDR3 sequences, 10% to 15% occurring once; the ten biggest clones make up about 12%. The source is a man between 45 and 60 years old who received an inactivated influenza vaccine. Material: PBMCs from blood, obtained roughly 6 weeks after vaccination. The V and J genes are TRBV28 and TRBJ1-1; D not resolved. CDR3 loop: CASSLFGQNTEAFF. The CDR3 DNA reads TGTGCCAGCAGTTTATTTGGCCAGAACACTGAAGCTTTCTTT. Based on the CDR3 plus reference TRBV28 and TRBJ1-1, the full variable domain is DVKVTQSSRYLVKRTGEKVFLECVQDMDHENMFWYRQDPGLGLRLIYFSYDVKMKEKGDIPEGYSVSREKKERFSLILESASTNQTSMYLCASSLFGQNTEAFFGQGTRLTVV.